Shown below are 30 T cell receptor beta chains from a single sample sequenced in a study of T-cell memory formation after mild COVID-19. TCRdb analysed the 5' RACE reads with MiXCR anew, one entry per CDR3 protein. This table holds some 210,000 distinct CDR3 sequences, approximately 16% found once. Sequenced: PBMCs or a T cell subset sorted from them (not recorded which). These receptor sequences come from an adult woman who had mild COVID-19 (a few samples of this study predate the infection). Cell type and time point are not known.

V and J are TRBV20-1 and TRBJ2-7; TRBD2 matches 11 bases. The CDR3 is made up of 14 amino acids. The V gene end was trimmed by 3 bases and the J gene end by 4 bases; junction bases not matched to a gene: 5. Germline V lookup: CDR1 DFQATT, CDR2 SNEGSKA (reference sequence). CDR3 amino acids: CSASASGRLYEQYF. The CDR3 DNA reads TGCAGTGCTAGTGCTAGCGGGAGGTTGTACGAGCAGTACTTC.

This clonotype has more than one count but fewer than ten. The chain uses TRBV18 and TRBJ2-7, with 9 bases aligning to TRBD1. V lost 5 bases to trimming and J lost 4 bases; unmatched junction nucleotides: 9. Per germline, CDR1 KGHSH and CDR2 LQKENI. There are 15 residues in the CDR3. The CDR3 nucleotides are TGTGCCAGCTCATCCCATCCGGGACAGGGTTACGAGCAGTACTTC. Translating gives CASSSHPGQGYEQYF.

CDR3 in amino acids: CASSLGQERGEQFF. CDR3 DNA: TGCGCCAGCAGCTTGGGGCAGGAGCGCGGTGAGCAGTTCTTC. J is TRBJ2-1 and V is TRBV5-1, with D hard to call. CDR1 and CDR2 (germline): SGHRS, YFSETQ. The ends were cut back, 0 bases at V and 9 bases at J, with 13 bases in the middle. The CDR3 has 14 residues.

The rearrangement links TRBV12-3 or TRBV12-4 to TRBJ2-7; D assignment may be TRBD1 or TRBD2 (5 bases each). The V end lost 4 bases, the J end lost 6 bases, and 7 bases lay between the germline ends. CDR3 size: 11 residues. The CDR3 bases are TGTGCCAGCAGTTATGGGGGCGAGCAGTACTTC. Translated, it gives CASSYGGEQYF.

The chain recombines TRBV5-5 with TRBJ2-7; the match to TRBD1 covers 10 bases. Germline V gene sequence: CDR1 SGHKS, CDR2 YYEKEE (reference sequence). With V trimmed by 4 bases and J by 0 bases, 10 bases remained unmatched. There are 17 residues in the CDR3. This CDR3 is CASSKTGQGGSSYEQYF. The CDR3 nucleotides are TGTGCCAGCAGCAAAACCGGACAGGGGGGATCCTCCTACGAGCAGTACTTC.

The rearrangement uses TRBV6-6 and TRBJ2-1; 7 nucleotides match TRBD2. Trimming cost V 0 bases and J 2 bases; bases outside gene matches: 4. Germline V gene sequence: CDR1 MNHNY, CDR2 SVGAGI (reference sequence). This CDR3 contains 16 residues. The CDR3 here is CASSYSGEGAYNEQFF. CDR3 nucleotide sequence: TGTGCCAGCAGTTACTCGGGGGAGGGCGCCTACAATGAGCAGTTCTTC.

This chain joins TRBV12-3 or TRBV12-4 and TRBJ2-3, with 8 bases identical to TRBD1. This CDR3 has 16 residues. The V and J ends lost 6 bases and 5 bases, in that order; junction bases with no gene match: 13. The CDR3: CASSPSRGRPGDTQYF. The DNA of the CDR3 is TGTGCCAGCAGCCCCTCCAGGGGGCGCCCCGGAGATACGCAGTATTTT.

This clonotype was seen only a few times. V and J are TRBV7-6 and TRBJ1-1; D is possibly TRBD1 (5 bases). V was shortened by 5 bases and J by 0 bases, with 13 bases between the two germline ends. CDR1 is SGHVS and CDR2 is FNYEAQ in the germline V gene. This CDR3 comprises 15 residues. The CDR3 reads CASSPSGGVNTEAFF. The CDR3 DNA reads as TGTGCCAGCAGCCCCAGTGGGGGAGTGAACACTGAAGCTTTCTTT.

In its sample, this clonotype was seen a few times. The V and J genes are TRBV7-9 and TRBJ2-3; D call uncertain. V dropped 5 bases and J dropped 6 bases, with 9 bases sitting between them. The CDR3 is 12 residues long. CDR1 SEHNR and CDR2 FQNEAQ come from the germline V gene (reference sequence). The CDR3 bases are TGTGCCAGCAGCCCCAGTAGGGATACGCAGTATTTT. This gives the protein CASSPSRDTQYF.

This clonotype was counted at least ten times. The rearrangement uses TRBV12-3 or TRBV12-4 and TRBJ2-3; no definite D call. The ends were cut back, 7 bases at V and 2 bases at J, with 4 bases in the middle. The CDR3 runs 11 residues. The CDR3 loop reads CASTATDTQYF. In nucleotides, the CDR3 is TGTGCCAGCACAGCCACAGATACGCAGTATTTT.

This clonotype was recorded a few times. The chain has TRBV4-2 and TRBJ1-1; 8 nucleotides match TRBD1. V was pared by 0 bases and J by 1 base, with 7 bases of the junction left unmatched. CDR3 length: 17 amino acids. In germline, CDR1 is LGHNA, CDR2 YNFKEQ. CDR3 sequence (DNA): TGTGCCAGCAGCCAAGAGGGGAACGGACAGGGGAACACTGAAGCTTTCTTT. As protein: CASSQEGNGQGNTEAFF.

This clonotype was picked up a small number of times. The chain combines TRBV4-1 with TRBJ1-2, with a weak D call TRBD1 (6 bases). Trimming took 2 bases from V and 4 from J, leaving 11 bases between them. Germline V gives CDR1 MGHRA, CDR2 YSYEKL. This CDR3 is 14 amino acids long. CDR3 sequence: CASSQQGRGYGYTF. CDR3 bases: TGCGCCAGCAGCCAACAGGGGCGTGGCTATGGCTACACCTTC.

The CDR3 DNA follows: TGCGCCAGCAGCCAAGGACCAGGGACAGGGCAAAACGAGCAGTACTTC. This gives the protein CASSQGPGTGQNEQYF. The chain links TRBV4-3 to TRBJ2-7, with 9 bases fitting TRBD1. The CDR3 loop spans 16 amino acids. The germline V gene encodes CDR1 LGHNA and CDR2 YSLEER. The V gene end was trimmed by 1 base and the J gene end by 5 bases; junction bases not matched to a gene: 9.

V gene TRBV3-1 combines with J gene TRBJ2-1, with 13 nucleotides matching TRBD2. V trimming: 6 bases; J trimming: 7 bases; junction bases outside the gene matches: 6. The length of the CDR3 is 15 residues. CDR1 and CDR2 from the germline V gene are LGHDT and YNNKEL (reference sequence). DNA for the CDR3: TGTGCCAGCAGTGGACTAGCGGGAGATCGTAATGAGCAGTTCTTC. It encodes CASSGLAGDRNEQFF.

The V and J genes are TRBV3-1 and TRBJ2-3; the D call may be TRBD1 or TRBD2 (5 bases each). This CDR3 is built from 16 residues. Trimming pared 0 bases from V and 4 bases from J, leaving 14 bases between. CDR1 and CDR2 (germline): LGHDT, YNNKEL (reference sequence). The chain's CDR3 is CASSQDLGVRSDTQYF. DNA for the CDR3: TGTGCCAGCAGCCAAGATCTGGGGGTTCGATCAGATACGCAGTATTTT.

The chain joins TRBV6-5 to TRBJ1-2; D is unresolved. CDR1 and CDR2 from the germline V gene are MNHEY and SVGAGI. The V gene lost 2 bases and the J gene lost 7 bases, with 17 bases spanning the gap. This CDR3 has 15 residues. CDR3 coding DNA: TGTGCCAGCAGTTACCACATCCAGTCGACGAGTGGCTACACCTTC. Translation gives CASSYHIQSTSGYTF.

The J gene is TRBJ2-1, the V gene TRBV30; D is uncertain. V was clipped by 2 bases and J by 7 bases, with 12 bases between them. Germline CDR1 GTSNPN, CDR2 SVGIG (reference sequence). The CDR3 totals 13 residues. The CDR3 DNA follows: TGTGCCTGGAGTCAAGGGTTAACGAATGAGCAGTTCTTC. It codes for CAWSQGLTNEQFF.

This sequence joins TRBV7-2 and TRBJ2-5, with D unclear. Trimming cost V 3 bases and J 1 base, with 9 bases left between them. The CDR3 is 14 amino acids. Germline CDR1 and CDR2: SGHTA and FQGNSA. The CDR3 loop is CASSFGRSQETQYF. CDR3 coding DNA: TGTGCCAGCAGCTTCGGGCGGAGCCAAGAGACCCAGTACTTC.

The J gene is TRBJ1-2, the V gene TRBV5-1; weak D call: TRBD1 (5 bases). Deletions cut 1 base from V and 4 bases from J, with 17 bases between. Per germline, CDR1 SGHRS and CDR2 YFSETQ. This CDR3 has 16 amino acids. The CDR3 reads CASSLSGGVASYGYTF. CDR3 DNA sequence: TGCGCCAGCAGCTTGTCAGGAGGGGTTGCGAGCTATGGCTACACCTTC.

This clonotype was seen more than once but under ten times. J is TRBJ1-2 and V is TRBV18, with 7 bases lining up with TRBD1. The CDR3 is made up of 15 amino acids. The germline V gene has CDR1 KGHSH and CDR2 LQKENI. V lost 4 bases to trimming and J lost 2 bases; unmatched junction nucleotides: 7. CDR3 in DNA: TGTGCCAGCTCACTCGGGACAGCGCCGAACTATGGCTACACCTTC. This encodes CASSLGTAPNYGYTF.

This clonotype was seen only a few times. The chain carries TRBV7-8 and TRBJ2-5, with 7 bases aligning to TRBD2. This CDR3 contains 14 residues. J was trimmed by 1 base and V by 5 bases; bases with no gene match: 4. Per the germline V gene, CDR1 is SGHVS and CDR2 is FQNEAQ. CDR3 protein: CASSPRLAQETQYF. CDR3 nucleotide sequence: TGTGCCAGCAGCCCGAGACTAGCCCAAGAGACCCAGTACTTC.

This clonotype showed up just a few times. This chain links TRBV2 with TRBJ2-3; D not resolved. The CDR3 consists of 14 residues. With 3 bases removed from V and 1 base from J, the gap between germline ends came to 8 bases. From germline, CDR1 is SNHLY and CDR2 FYNNEI. The CDR3 loop is CASSEFRRTDTQYF. The CDR3 nucleotides read TGTGCCAGCAGTGAGTTCAGGCGCACAGATACGCAGTATTTT.

This chain uses TRBV6-5 with TRBJ1-6; 7 positions agree with TRBD1. Unmatched junction bases numbered 7, after V lost 6 bases and J lost 5 bases. This CDR3 has 15 amino acids. In germline, CDR1 is MNHEY, CDR2 SVGAGI. The CDR3 here is CASRYEGANNSPLHF. Here the CDR3 DNA reads TGTGCCAGCAGATACGAGGGGGCGAATAATTCACCCCTCCACTTT.

V gene TRBV2 combines with J gene TRBJ1-1; TRBD1 might be the D (5 bases). The CDR3 contains 14 residues. CDR1 is SNHLY and CDR2 is FYNNEI in the germline V gene. V was clipped by 8 bases and J by 0 bases, with 13 bases between them. CDR3 nucleotide sequence: TGTGCCAGCTCCAACGAGGGGATGAACACTGAAGCTTTCTTT. As protein: CASSNEGMNTEAFF.

A few counts support this clonotype. The rearrangement links TRBV10-3 to TRBJ2-7; 9 nucleotides match TRBD2. V gave up 10 bases and J gave up 4 bases; unmatched junction bases: 5. Germline CDR1 is ENHRY and CDR2 is SYGVKD. The CDR3 length is 12 residues. Here the CDR3 reads CATAGLAYEQYF. The CDR3 nucleotides are TGTGCCACCGCGGGACTAGCTTACGAGCAGTACTTC.

This clonotype showed up just a few times. This rearrangement joins TRBV30 to TRBJ1-1; D not resolved. The CDR3 has 17 amino acids. Per germline, CDR1 GTSNPN and CDR2 SVGIG (reference sequence). V was shortened by 2 bases and J by 0 bases, with 19 bases between the two germline ends. CDR3 DNA: TGTGCCTGGAGTCCGCGGCCTCGCACGGAGATGAACACTGAAGCTTTCTTT. Its protein is CAWSPRPRTEMNTEAFF.

The genes are TRBV7-3 and TRBJ2-5; the D is unclear. The V and J ends lost 5 bases and 5 bases respectively, with 6 bases between them. Germline V lookup: CDR1 SGHTA, CDR2 FQGTGA. The CDR3 covers 11 residues. The DNA of the CDR3 is TGTGCCAGCAGCGACGGGGAGACCCAGTACTTC. The encoded protein is CASSDGETQYF. Combining the CDR3 with reference TRBV7-3 and TRBJ2-5 gives the whole variable domain GAGVSQTPSNKVTEKGKYVELRCDPISGHTALYWYRQSLGQGPEFLIYFQGTGAADDSGLPNDRFFAVRPEGSVSTLKIQRTERGDSAVYLCASSDGETQYFGPGTRLLVL.

This clonotype was counted only a few times. The chain links TRBV12-3 or TRBV12-4 to TRBJ2-3; D possibly corresponds to TRBD1 (5 bases). V shed 10 bases and J shed 3 bases, with 11 bases lying between them. This CDR3 region has 12 residues. CDR3 sequence: CATKPGTDTQYF. The CDR3 DNA reads TGTGCCACCAAACCAGGGACAGATACGCAGTATTTT.

This clonotype was counted a few times. The chain combines TRBV7-2 with TRBJ2-7, with TRBD1 matching over 7 bases. The CDR3 sequence is 14 residues long. The germline V gene has CDR1 SGHTA and CDR2 FQGNSA. Germline trimming cut 1 base from V and 3 bases from J; bases unmatched to any gene: 3. CDR3 in amino acids: CASSLEGGGYEQYF. In DNA form, the CDR3 reads TGTGCCAGCAGCTTAGAAGGGGGCGGCTACGAGCAGTACTTC. The variable domain in full, with the rest retrieved from reference TRBV7-2 and TRBJ2-7, is GAGVSQSPSNKVTEKGKDVELRCDPISGHTALYWYRQSLGQGLEFLIYFQGNSAPDKSGLPSDRFSAERTGGSVSTLTIQRTQQEDSAVYLCASSLEGGGYEQYFGPGTRLTVT.

This clonotype has just a few counts. The chain employs TRBV7-2 and TRBJ2-2, with 7 bases that match TRBD2. The germline CDR1 and CDR2 sequences are SGHTA and FQGNSA. This CDR3 contains 17 residues. J lost 6 bases, V lost 1 base, and 11 bases had no gene match. The DNA for the CDR3 is TGTGCCAGCAGCTTAGTGTCGGGCGGGAGTACTTCCGGGGAGCTGTTTTTT. Residues: CASSLVSGGSTSGELFF.